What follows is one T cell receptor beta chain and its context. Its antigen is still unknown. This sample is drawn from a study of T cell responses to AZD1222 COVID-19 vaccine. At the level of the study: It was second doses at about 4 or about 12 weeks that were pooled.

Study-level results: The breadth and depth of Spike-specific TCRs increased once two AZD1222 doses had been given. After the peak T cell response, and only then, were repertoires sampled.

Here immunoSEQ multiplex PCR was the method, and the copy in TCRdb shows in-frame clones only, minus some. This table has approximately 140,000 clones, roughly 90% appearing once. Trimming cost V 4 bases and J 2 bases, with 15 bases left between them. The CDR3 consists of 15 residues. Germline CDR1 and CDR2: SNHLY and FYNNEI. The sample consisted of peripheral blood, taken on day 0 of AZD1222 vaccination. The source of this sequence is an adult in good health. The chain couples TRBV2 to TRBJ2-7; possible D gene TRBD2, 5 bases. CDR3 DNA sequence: TGTGCCAGCAGTGGGGGAGAGCTCTATGCCTACGAGCAGTACTTC. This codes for CASSGGELYAYEQYF.